The 32 T cell receptor beta chains below come from one sample, sequenced in a study of cytomegalovirus exposure and HLA in healthy donors. Vbeta (60) and Jbeta (13) primers were used in the PCR. Measured with immunoSEQ multiplex PCR; TCRdb has only the in-frame clones, and not every one. The table has some 150,000 clones, around 74% seen once. Sequenced material: PBMCs. These receptors all come from a man between 50 and 59 years old in good health and CMV-seropositive.

The chain couples TRBV21-1 to TRBJ2-3; no check of the table's D call, TRBD1, against the DNA was made. TRBV21-1 is reported as a pseudogene. The length of the CDR3 is 15 residues. CDR3 in amino acids: CASSKSGTRTDTQYF. DNA of the CDR3: TGTGCCAGCAGCAAATCCGGGACACGCACAGATACGCAGTATTTT.

This clone was counted between two and nine times. Compared with germline, one end of the junction differs, possibly owing to a read error. The rearrangement links TRBV29-1 to TRBJ2-3; D may be TRBD2 (7 bases). This CDR3 region has 12 residues. In germline, CDR1 is SQVTM, CDR2 ANQGSEA. CDR3: CSVGEGGGGPLF. The CDR3 DNA reads as TGCAGCGTTGGAGAGGGTGGCGGGGGCCCCCTTTTT.

In DNA, the CDR3 is TGTGCCAGCAGTGTTTCGGGACAAGGAGACACTGAAGCTTTCTTT. It is translated as CASSVSGQGDTEAFF. The chain combines TRBV2 with TRBJ1-1; weak D call: TRBD1 (6 bases). With 4 bases removed from V and 3 bases from J, the gap between germline ends came to 15 bases. Germline assignment: CDR1 SNHLY and CDR2 FYNNEI. The CDR3 sequence is 15 residues long.

The V gene is TRBV6-6, the J gene TRBJ1-1; 8 bases line up with TRBD1. CDR3 size: 14 residues. The V segment lost 4 bases and the J segment 1 base; nucleotides outside the gene matches: 2. Germline assignment: CDR1 MNHNY and CDR2 SVGAGI (reference sequence). CDR3 amino acids: CASSSGTGNTEAFF. As DNA, the CDR3 is TGTGCCAGCAGTTCCGGGACAGGGAACACTGAAGCTTTCTTT.

This chain joins TRBV10-2 and TRBJ1-5, with 7 bases aligning to TRBD1. J gave up 3 bases and V 7 bases, and 3 bases lay outside the gene matches. Germline CDR1 WSHSY, CDR2 SAAADI. CDR3 length: 13 amino acids. The CDR3 region has the DNA TGCGCCAGCAAGGGACAGAACAATCAGCCCCAGCATTTT. Its translation: CASKGQNNQPQHF.

This chain links TRBV5-1 with TRBJ2-3, with a tentative D call TRBD2 (5 bases). In germline, CDR1 is SGHRS, CDR2 YFSETQ. With 4 bases removed from V and 5 bases from J, the gap between germline ends came to 20 bases. The CDR3 is 16 residues long. The CDR3 region has the DNA TGCGCCAGCAGCCCGGGGAGAGCGGTGCGTAAAGATACGCAGTATTTT. It is translated as CASSPGRAVRKDTQYF.

The chain carries TRBV5-1 and TRBJ2-1; D not certain. Germline values: CDR1 SGHRS, CDR2 YFSETQ. Trimming pared 1 base from V and 5 bases from J, leaving 7 bases between. This CDR3 spans 13 amino acids. The CDR3 loop is CASSLTPNNEQFF. The CDR3, as DNA: TGCGCCAGCAGCTTGACACCCAACAATGAGCAGTTCTTC.

This chain joins TRBV5-8 and TRBJ2-1; 8 positions agree with TRBD1. CDR3 length: 18 residues. CDR1 is SGHTS and CDR2 is YDEGEE in the germline V gene. The ends lost 4 bases at V and 2 bases at J; junction bases unmatched: 14. The CDR3 DNA reads as TGTGCCAGCAGCCCGGTCGGACAGGGTAAATGGACCTACAATGAGCAGTTCTTC. Translation gives CASSPVGQGKWTYNEQFF.

V and J are TRBV28 and TRBJ2-7; a possible D gene is TRBD2 (7 bases). Trimming removed 5 bases from V and 2 bases from J, with 16 bases in between. This CDR3 region has 15 residues. Per germline, CDR1 MDHEN and CDR2 SYDVKM. In DNA form, the CDR3 reads TGTGCCAGCAGTCTAGGGGGGGAATCGCCCTACGAGCAGTACTTC. Translated, it gives CASSLGGESPYEQYF.

V and J are TRBV20-1 and TRBJ2-7; D is unclear. Germline V lookup: CDR1 DFQATT, CDR2 SNEGSKA (reference sequence). The CDR3 has 11 amino acids. Trimming removed 7 bases at V and 3 bases at J, with 10 bases between. CDR3 amino acids: CSVRQGYEQYF. CDR3 nucleotides: TGCAGTGTGAGACAAGGCTACGAGCAGTACTTC.

The chain is built from TRBV5-4 and TRBJ2-7; 10 nucleotides line up with TRBD2. The V and J ends lost 4 bases and 2 bases, in that order; junction bases with no gene match: 6. CDR1 SGHNT and CDR2 YYREEE come from the germline V gene (reference sequence). The CDR3 runs to 15 residues. The CDR3 loop is CASSPGTSAAYEQYF. The CDR3 coding sequence is TGTGCCAGCAGCCCCGGGACTAGCGCGGCCTACGAGCAGTACTTC.

This clone was recorded a few times. This chain joins TRBV6-5 and TRBJ2-3; 9 nucleotides agree with TRBD2. The ends lost 6 bases at V and 4 bases at J; junction bases unmatched: 8. In germline, CDR1 is MNHEY, CDR2 SVGAGI. CDR3 length: 15 residues. The DNA for the CDR3 is TGTGCCAGCAGCCCATTAGCGGGAGAATCAGATACGCAGTATTTT. This encodes CASSPLAGESDTQYF.

On this clone: Germline is not matched at one junction end, which may reflect a read error. CDR3 sequence: CSSSLPLRLAGARNEQFF. CDR3 DNA: TGTTCCAGCAGCTTACCGCTCCGACTAGCGGGAGCGCGGAATGAGCAGTTCTTC. This chain joins TRBV7-9 and TRBJ2-1; 12 bases are shared with TRBD2. CDR3 length equals 18 residues. CDR1 is SEHNR, CDR2 FQNEAQ, per germline (reference sequence). The variable domain in full, with the rest retrieved from reference TRBV7-9 and TRBJ2-1, is DTGVSQNPRHKITKRGQNVTFRCDPISEHNRLYWYRQTLGQGPEFLTYFQNEAQLEKSRLLSDRFSAERPKGSFSTLEIQRTEQGDSAMYLCSSSLPLRLAGARNEQFFGPGTRLTVL.

This chain uses TRBV30 with TRBJ2-3; D gene uncertain. This CDR3 spans 11 amino acids. Between the trimmed V and J ends, which lost 7 bases and 2 bases, there was a span of 7 bases. Germline lookup yields CDR1 GTSNPN and CDR2 SVGIG (reference sequence). CDR3 loop: CAFDTTDTQYF. CDR3 nucleotides: TGTGCCTTTGACACCACAGATACGCAGTATTTT.

The CDR3 spells CASSSYPSSGTGGYTF. CDR3 in DNA: TGTGCCAGCAGTTCCTACCCTAGTTCTGGGACTGGAGGCTACACCTTC. The chain couples TRBV27 to TRBJ1-2, with D maybe TRBD1 (5 bases). The CDR3 covers 16 residues. V was trimmed by 4 bases and J by 8 bases, leaving 23 bases between them. Germline V CDR1 and CDR2: MNHEY, SMNVEV (reference sequence).

This clone has only a few counts. The rearrangement links TRBV27 to TRBJ1-2; possible D gene TRBD1, 5 bases. Germline values: CDR1 MNHEY, CDR2 SMNVEV (reference sequence). Trimming shortened V by 3 bases and J by 7 bases, and 15 bases separated the two germline ends. The CDR3 extends over 14 amino acids. The DNA for the CDR3 is TGTGCCAGCAGTTTTGCGGGGGAAGGAAGTGGCTACACCTTC. Protein: CASSFAGEGSGYTF.

The chain couples TRBV9 to TRBJ2-2, with 9 bases aligning to TRBD2. There are 16 residues in the CDR3. V dropped 3 bases and J dropped 1; count of bases not matched to a gene: 4. Germline CDR1 and CDR2: SGDLS and YYNGEE. As DNA, the CDR3 is TGTGCCAGCAGCGACTTAGCGGGAGTGAACACCGGGGAGCTGTTTTTT. Translated, it gives CASSDLAGVNTGELFF. Variable domain in full (rest from reference TRBV9 and TRBJ2-2): DSGVTQTPKHLITATGQRVTLRCSPRSGDLSVYWYQQSLDQGLQFLIQYYNGEERAKGNILERFSAQQFPDLHSELNLSSLELGDSALYFCASSDLAGVNTGELFFGEGSRLTVL.

This clone was counted a few times. The J gene is TRBJ2-5, the V gene TRBV7-9, with a weak D call TRBD2 (7 bases). This CDR3 contains 17 residues. Deletions cut 5 bases from V and 0 bases from J, with 19 bases between. The germline V gene has CDR1 SEHNR and CDR2 FQNEAQ (reference sequence). The CDR3 is CASSAETGREYQETQYF. In DNA, the CDR3 is TGTGCCAGCAGCGCCGAAACAGGGAGGGAGTACCAAGAGACCCAGTACTTC.

The chain uses TRBV28 and TRBJ1-1, with a possible D match to TRBD1 (6 bases). Germline V CDR1 and CDR2: MDHEN, SYDVKM. CDR3 length: 13 residues. The V and J ends lost 3 bases and 9 bases respectively, with 14 bases between them. CDR3 loop: CASSLLTGMQAFF. The DNA of the CDR3 is TGTGCCAGCAGTTTGTTAACAGGGATGCAAGCTTTCTTT.

V and J are TRBV2 and TRBJ1-2; D remains ambiguous. V dropped 7 bases and J dropped 7 bases, with 13 bases sitting between them. Per germline, CDR1 SNHLY and CDR2 FYNNEI. The CDR3 is 12 amino acids. The CDR3 region has the DNA TGTGCCAGCATTGGGCGGGAATTTGGCTACACCTTC. Residues: CASIGREFGYTF.

This chain's CDR3 is CASRTGGSYNEQFF. The CDR3 DNA is TGTGCCAGCAGGACAGGGGGCTCCTACAATGAGCAGTTCTTC. The chain joins TRBV14 to TRBJ2-1, with TRBD1 identical over 9 bases. Germline CDR1 is SGHDN and CDR2 is FVKESK. V trimming: 6 bases; J trimming: 0 bases; junction bases outside the gene matches: 0. This CDR3 contains 14 residues.

This chain links TRBV4-1 with TRBJ2-1; D not resolved. CDR3 length equals 16 residues. With 4 bases removed from V and 0 bases from J, the gap between germline ends came to 13 bases. Germline values: CDR1 MGHRA, CDR2 YSYEKL. Here the CDR3 reads CASSPSLESSYNEQFF. The CDR3 DNA follows: TGCGCCAGCAGCCCTTCCTTAGAGAGCTCCTACAATGAGCAGTTCTTC.

The count of this clone is one. This chain links TRBV2 with TRBJ1-1; D possibly corresponds to TRBD1 (5 bases). Germline V gene lookup returns CDR1 SNHLY and CDR2 FYNNEI. Trimming left V 6 bases short and J 3 bases short, with 14 bases between. The CDR3 totals 14 residues. The CDR3 protein is CASRFTQGDTEAFF. Written as DNA, the CDR3 is TGTGCCAGCAGGTTCACCCAAGGGGACACTGAAGCTTTCTTT.

The J gene is TRBJ2-4, the V gene TRBV29-1; D perhaps matches TRBD2 (6 bases). V lost 2 bases and J 8 bases, leaving 13 bases between the germline ends. Germline V gene data show CDR1 as SQVTM and CDR2 as ANQGSEA. There are 13 residues in the CDR3. DNA of the CDR3: TGCAGCGTTGAACAGGGATGGGGGGACATTCAGTACTTC. Translating it yields CSVEQGWGDIQYF.

The gene calls are TRBV5-1 and TRBJ2-2; 13 bases fit TRBD2. Germline-derived CDR1 and CDR2 are SGHRS and YFSETQ. With 7 bases clipped from V and 5 bases from J, the junction kept 5 bases outside the gene matches. The CDR3 consists of 15 residues. DNA of the CDR3: TGCGCCAGCGGAGAGGGACTAGCGGGAACCGGGGAGCTGTTTTTT. This sequence encodes CASGEGLAGTGELFF.

The chain is built from TRBV4-1 and TRBJ2-2; D possibly corresponds to TRBD2 (6 bases). From germline, CDR1 is MGHRA and CDR2 YSYEKL. The CDR3 spans 17 residues. The ends were cut back, 0 bases at V and 0 bases at J, with 11 bases in the middle. The CDR3 spells CASSQDGGTANTGELFF. CDR3 coding DNA: TGCGCCAGCAGCCAAGACGGGGGAACTGCGAACACCGGGGAGCTGTTTTTT.

In DNA form, the CDR3 reads TGTGCCAGCAGAGCCGGGACAGGGGCATATGGCTACACCTTC. The encoded protein is CASRAGTGAYGYTF. V and J are TRBV25-1 and TRBJ1-2, with TRBD1 matching 10 bases. V gave up 6 bases and J gave up 5 bases; unmatched junction bases: 6. Germline V gene sequence: CDR1 MGHDK, CDR2 SYGVNS. The length of the CDR3 is 14 residues.

The chain has TRBV19 and TRBJ1-2, with a possible D match to TRBD1 (6 bases). Trimming shortened V by 6 bases and J by 6 bases, and 14 bases separated the two germline ends. This CDR3 spans 13 amino acids. Germline CDR1 LNHDA, CDR2 SQIVND (reference sequence). DNA of the CDR3: TGTGCCAGTAGCGCACAGGGCAGCGATGGCTACACCTTC. Translation gives CASSAQGSDGYTF.

This clone came up a few times. The gene calls are TRBV7-9 and TRBJ1-5, with TRBD1 matching over 7 bases. CDR3 length equals 13 residues. The J segment lost 7 bases and the V segment lost 5 bases, leaving 5 bases of the junction unmatched. The germline V gene has CDR1 SEHNR and CDR2 FQNEAQ (reference sequence). CDR3 sequence (DNA): TGTGCCAGCAGCCAAGGACAGGTCCAGCCCCAGCATTTT. Translating gives CASSQGQVQPQHF.

This chain connects TRBV10-2 to TRBJ2-1; the D gene is possibly TRBD2 (5 bases). V was trimmed by 6 bases and J by 6 bases, leaving 24 bases between them. The CDR3 sequence is 17 residues long. Germline V lookup: CDR1 WSHSY, CDR2 SAAADI. The CDR3 protein is CASSATSRVLGGNEQFF. The CDR3 DNA sequence: TGCGCCAGCAGCGCGACGAGCCGGGTCTTAGGAGGCAATGAGCAGTTCTTC.

This chain connects TRBV5-1 to TRBJ1-1, with 7 bases aligning to TRBD1. The CDR3 loop spans 16 amino acids. The V and J ends lost 0 bases and 0 bases, in that order; junction bases with no gene match: 5. Germline V gene lookup returns CDR1 SGHRS and CDR2 YFSETQ. CDR3 sequence (DNA): TGCGCCAGCAGCTTGGGCCCGGGACAGATGAACACTGAAGCTTTCTTT. This codes for CASSLGPGQMNTEAFF.

The sample holds a few counts of this clone. This sequence joins TRBV4-1 and TRBJ2-7, with 10 bases matching TRBD2. This CDR3 contains 16 residues. From germline, CDR1 is MGHRA and CDR2 YSYEKL. J gave up 6 bases and V 2 bases, and 10 bases lay outside the gene matches. The CDR3 region has the DNA TGCGCCAGCAGCCAATACATTTTGGCTAGCGGGAGCGAGCAGTACTTC. This codes for CASSQYILASGSEQYF.